This T cell receptor (beta chain) was profiled in a study of blood T cell repertoires in COVID-19. CDR3 length: 16 residues. Germline CDR1 is SGDLS and CDR2 is YYNGEE. Trimming at V came to 1 base and at J to 0 bases, leaving 5 bases not matched to a gene. Sequencing used immunoSEQ multiplex PCR; TCRdb keeps in-frame clones, though not all of them. The sample records 200,000 to 250,000 clones, roughly nine tenths being singletons. The clonotype comes from a woman aged 45 to 65 in a cohort exposed to, infected with or recovered from COVID-19 (not recorded which). The chain has TRBV9 and TRBJ2-5; 8 bases are shared with TRBD2. The sequenced sample consisted of PBMCs or T cells enriched from blood (not recorded which). The CDR3 spells CASSVNSGVYQETQYF. The CDR3 DNA sequence: TGTGCCAGCAGCGTAAATAGCGGGGTGTACCAAGAGACCCAGTACTTC.